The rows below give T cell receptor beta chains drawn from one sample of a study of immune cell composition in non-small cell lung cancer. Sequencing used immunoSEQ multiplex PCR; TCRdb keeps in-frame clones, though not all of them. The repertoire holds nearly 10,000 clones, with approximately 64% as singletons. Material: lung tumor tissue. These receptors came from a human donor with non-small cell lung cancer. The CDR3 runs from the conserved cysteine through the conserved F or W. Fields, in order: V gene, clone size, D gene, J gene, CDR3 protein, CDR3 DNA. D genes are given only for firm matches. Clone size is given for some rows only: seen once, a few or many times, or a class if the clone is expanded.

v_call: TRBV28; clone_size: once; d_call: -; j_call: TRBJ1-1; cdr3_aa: CASSGWGRGYTEAFF; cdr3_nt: TGTGCCAGCAGTGGGTGGGGCCGAGGGTACACTGAAGCTTTCTTT
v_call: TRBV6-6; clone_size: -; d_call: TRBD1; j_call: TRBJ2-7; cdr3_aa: CASSYGDRGHYEQYF; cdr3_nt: TGTGCCAGCAGTTATGGGGACAGGGGACACTACGAGCAGTACTTC
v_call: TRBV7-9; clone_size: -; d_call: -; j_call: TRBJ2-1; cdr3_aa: CASSTELRRGRNEQFF; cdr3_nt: TGTGCCAGCAGCACGGAACTTCGGCGGGGGCGGAATGAGCAGTTCTTC
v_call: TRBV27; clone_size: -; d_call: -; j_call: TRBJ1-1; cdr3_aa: CASSFSIGWFTEAFF; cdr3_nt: TGTGCCAGCAGTTTTAGTATAGGATGGTTCACTGAAGCTTTCTTT
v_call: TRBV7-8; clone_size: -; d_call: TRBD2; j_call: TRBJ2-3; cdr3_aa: CASSLVLAGATDTQYF; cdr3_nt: TGTGCCAGCAGCTTAGTATTAGCGGGGGCAACAGATACGCAGTATTTT
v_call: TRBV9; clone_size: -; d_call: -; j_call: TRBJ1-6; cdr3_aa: CASSASPTGTNSPLHF; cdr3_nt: TGTGCCAGCAGCGCCTCCCCGACAGGAACCAATTCACCCCTCCACTTT
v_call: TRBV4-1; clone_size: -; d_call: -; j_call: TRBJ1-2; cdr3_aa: CASSQGADGYTF; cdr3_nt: TGCGCCAGCAGCCAGGGGGCGGATGGCTACACCTTC
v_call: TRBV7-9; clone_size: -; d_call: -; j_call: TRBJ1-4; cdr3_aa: CASSSGRAYSNEKLFF; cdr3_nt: TGTGCCAGCAGCTCCGGCAGGGCTTATTCTAATGAAAAACTGTTTTTT
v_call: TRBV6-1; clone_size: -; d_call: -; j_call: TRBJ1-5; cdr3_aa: CASSEIAGRSNQPQHF; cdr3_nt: TGTGCCAGCAGTGAGATAGCGGGTAGGAGCAATCAGCCCCAGCATTTT
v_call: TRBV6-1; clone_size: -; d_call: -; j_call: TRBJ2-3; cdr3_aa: CASRYSGELGDTQYF; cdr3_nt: TGTGCCAGCAGATATTCCGGGGAACTGGGAGATACGCAGTATTTT
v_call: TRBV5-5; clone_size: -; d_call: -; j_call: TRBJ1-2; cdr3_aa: CASSLGQGDGYTF; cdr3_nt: TGTGCCAGCAGCTTGGGGCAGGGTGATGGCTACACCTTC
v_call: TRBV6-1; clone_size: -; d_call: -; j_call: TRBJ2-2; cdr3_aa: CATYYREGTGELFF; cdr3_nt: TGTGCCACCTATTACAGGGAGGGCACCGGGGAGCTGTTTTTT
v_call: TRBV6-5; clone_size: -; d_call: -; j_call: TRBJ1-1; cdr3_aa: CASGRGGDTEAFF; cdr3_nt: TGTGCCAGCGGTCGGGGTGGGGACACTGAAGCTTTCTTT
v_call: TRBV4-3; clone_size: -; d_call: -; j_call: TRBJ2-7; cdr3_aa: CASSQQLSDTQYF; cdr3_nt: TGCGCCAGCAGCCAACAATTGTCAGACACGCAGTACTTC
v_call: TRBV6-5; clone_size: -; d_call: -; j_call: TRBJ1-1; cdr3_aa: CASSVRSFNTEAFF; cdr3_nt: TGTGCCAGCAGTGTTCGCAGTTTTAACACTGAAGCTTTCTTT
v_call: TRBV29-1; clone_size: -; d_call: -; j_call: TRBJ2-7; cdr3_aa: CSVGDGEPYEQYF; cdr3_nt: TGCAGCGTTGGGGATGGGGAACCGTACGAGCAGTACTTC